Detailed here is one T cell receptor (beta chain). These data come from a study of cytomegalovirus exposure and HLA in healthy donors. The germline V gene has CDR1 SGHTA and CDR2 FQGNSA. With 7 bases removed from V and 3 bases from J, the gap between germline ends came to 9 bases. The CDR3 has 12 amino acids. PCR involved 60 Vbeta and 13 Jbeta primers. Profiling relied on immunoSEQ multiplex PCR, and the TCRdb table lists in-frame clones only, not all of them. This table has 170,000 or so clones, 75% to 90% appearing once. Sequenced: PBMCs. This TCR derives from a man between 25 and 39 years old in good health and CMV-seropositive. V is TRBV7-2 and J is TRBJ2-5; D is ambiguous. This chain's CDR3 is CASNNGEETQYF. In DNA, the CDR3 is TGTGCCAGCAATAACGGAGAAGAGACCCAGTACTTC.